This T cell receptor (beta chain) appears in the sequencing data of a study of blood T cells in healthy people across ages. Investigators took about 9.4 milliliters of peripheral blood from every donor. Next came a second PCR, run for roughly 6 to 11 cycles, which used a sample-barcoded 5' primer along with a J-beta primer mix. A single record per CDR3 protein comes from TCRdb applying MiXCR to the 5' RACE reads. The table includes around 900,000 distinct CDR3 sequences, around 26% detected once. The germline CDR1 and CDR2 sequences are SGHRS and YFSETQ. V gave up 4 bases and J gave up 4 bases; unmatched junction bases: 10. The CDR3 loop spans 15 amino acids. A word on this clonotype: What it recognizes is unknown.

Study-wide findings and caveats: Per-million-T-cell TCR beta diversity fell roughly linearly with age. Leaving the PBMCs unsorted stopped any conclusive comparison of naive versus antigen-experienced cells.

Material: blood. The TCR sequence derives from an elderly woman in good health. The chain uses TRBV5-1 and TRBJ2-7; the match to TRBD1 covers 8 bases. The CDR3 sequence is CASSSGQGTAYEQYF. The CDR3 region has the DNA TGCGCCAGCAGCAGCGGACAGGGAACGGCTTACGAGCAGTACTTC.